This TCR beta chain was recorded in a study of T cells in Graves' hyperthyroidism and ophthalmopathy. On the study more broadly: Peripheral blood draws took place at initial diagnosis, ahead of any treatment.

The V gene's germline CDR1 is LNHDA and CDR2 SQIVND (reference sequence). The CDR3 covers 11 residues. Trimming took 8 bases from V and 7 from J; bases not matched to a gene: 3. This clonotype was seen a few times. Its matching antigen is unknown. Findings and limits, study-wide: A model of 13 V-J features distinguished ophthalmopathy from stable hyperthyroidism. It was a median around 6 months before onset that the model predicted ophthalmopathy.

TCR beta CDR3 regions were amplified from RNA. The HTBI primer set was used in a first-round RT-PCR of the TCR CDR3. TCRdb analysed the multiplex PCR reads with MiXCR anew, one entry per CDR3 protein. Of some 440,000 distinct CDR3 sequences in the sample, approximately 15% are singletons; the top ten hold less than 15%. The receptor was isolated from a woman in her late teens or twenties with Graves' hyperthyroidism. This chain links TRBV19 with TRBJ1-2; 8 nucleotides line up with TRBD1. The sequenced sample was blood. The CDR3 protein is CASQGAPGYTF. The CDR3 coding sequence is TGTGCCAGTCAGGGGGCGCCTGGCTACACCTTC.